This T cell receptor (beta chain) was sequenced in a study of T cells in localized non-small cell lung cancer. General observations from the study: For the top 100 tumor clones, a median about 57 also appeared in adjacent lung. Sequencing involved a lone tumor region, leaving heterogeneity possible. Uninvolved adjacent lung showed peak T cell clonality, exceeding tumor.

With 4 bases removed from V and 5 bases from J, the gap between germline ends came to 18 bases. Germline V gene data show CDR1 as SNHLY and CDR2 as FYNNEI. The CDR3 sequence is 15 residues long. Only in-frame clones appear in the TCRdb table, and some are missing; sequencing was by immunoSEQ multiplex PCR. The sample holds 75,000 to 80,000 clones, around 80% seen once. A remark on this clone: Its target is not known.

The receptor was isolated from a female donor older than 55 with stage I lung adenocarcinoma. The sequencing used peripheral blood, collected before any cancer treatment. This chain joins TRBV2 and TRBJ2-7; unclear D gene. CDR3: CASSGLGASKNEQYF. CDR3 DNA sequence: TGTGCCAGCAGTGGCCTCGGTGCTAGTAAAAACGAGCAGTACTTC.